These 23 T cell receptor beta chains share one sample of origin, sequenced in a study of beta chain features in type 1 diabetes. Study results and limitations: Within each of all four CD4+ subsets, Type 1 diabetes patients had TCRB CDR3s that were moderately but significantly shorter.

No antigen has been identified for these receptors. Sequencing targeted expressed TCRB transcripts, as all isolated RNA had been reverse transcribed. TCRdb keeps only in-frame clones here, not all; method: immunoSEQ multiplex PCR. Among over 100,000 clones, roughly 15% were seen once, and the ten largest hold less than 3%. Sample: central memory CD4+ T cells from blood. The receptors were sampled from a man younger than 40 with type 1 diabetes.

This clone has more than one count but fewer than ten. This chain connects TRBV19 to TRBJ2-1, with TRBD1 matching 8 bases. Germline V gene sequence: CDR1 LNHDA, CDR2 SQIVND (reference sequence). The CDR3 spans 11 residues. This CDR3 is CRTGFRGEQFF. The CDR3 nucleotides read TGTAGGACAGGGTTTCGAGGTGAGCAGTTCTTC.

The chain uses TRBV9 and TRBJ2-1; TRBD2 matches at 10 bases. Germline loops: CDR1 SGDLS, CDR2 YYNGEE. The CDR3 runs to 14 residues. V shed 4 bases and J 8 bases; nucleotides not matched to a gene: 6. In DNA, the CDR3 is TGTGCCAGCAGCCCCCGCCTAGCGGGGGATGAGCAGTTCTTC. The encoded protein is CASSPRLAGDEQFF.

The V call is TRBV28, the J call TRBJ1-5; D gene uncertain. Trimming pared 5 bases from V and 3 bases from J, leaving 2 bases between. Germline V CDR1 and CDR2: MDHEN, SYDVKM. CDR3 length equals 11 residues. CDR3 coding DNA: TGTGCCAGCAGTGCCAATCAGCCCCAGCATTTT. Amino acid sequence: CASSANQPQHF.

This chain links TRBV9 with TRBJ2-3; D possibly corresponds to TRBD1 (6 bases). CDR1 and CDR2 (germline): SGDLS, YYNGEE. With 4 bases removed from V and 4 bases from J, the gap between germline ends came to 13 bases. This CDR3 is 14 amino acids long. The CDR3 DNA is TGTGCCAGCAGCCCTCTAACAGGGTCAGATACGCAGTATTTT. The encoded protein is CASSPLTGSDTQYF.

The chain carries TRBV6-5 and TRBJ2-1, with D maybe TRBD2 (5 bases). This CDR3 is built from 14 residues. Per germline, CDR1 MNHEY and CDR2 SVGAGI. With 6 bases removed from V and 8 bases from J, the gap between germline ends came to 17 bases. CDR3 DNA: TGTGCCAGCAGCCTCGGGGATTCACTTGATGAGCAGTTCTTC. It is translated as CASSLGDSLDEQFF.

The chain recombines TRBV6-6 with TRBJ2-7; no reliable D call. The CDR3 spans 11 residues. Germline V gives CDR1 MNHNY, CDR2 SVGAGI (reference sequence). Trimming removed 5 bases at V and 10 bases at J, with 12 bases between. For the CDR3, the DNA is TGTGCCAGCAGTCGCGAGACGGTCCAGTACTTC. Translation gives CASSRETVQYF.

The CDR3 DNA sequence: TGTGCCATCAGTGGACAGGAGGGGGAGACCCAGTACTTC. Its translation is CAISGQEGETQYF. This rearrangement joins TRBV10-3 to TRBJ2-5; D may match TRBD1 or TRBD2 (6 bases each). The V gene lost 4 bases and the J gene lost 5 bases, with 11 bases spanning the gap. This CDR3 is 13 amino acids long. The germline gives CDR1 ENHRY, CDR2 SYGVKD.

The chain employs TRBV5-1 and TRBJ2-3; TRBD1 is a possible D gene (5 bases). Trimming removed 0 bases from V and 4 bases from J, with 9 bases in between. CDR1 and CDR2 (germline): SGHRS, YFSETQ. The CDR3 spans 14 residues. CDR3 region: CASSLGQTSDTQYF. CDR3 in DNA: TGCGCCAGCAGCTTGGGACAGACTTCAGATACGCAGTATTTT.

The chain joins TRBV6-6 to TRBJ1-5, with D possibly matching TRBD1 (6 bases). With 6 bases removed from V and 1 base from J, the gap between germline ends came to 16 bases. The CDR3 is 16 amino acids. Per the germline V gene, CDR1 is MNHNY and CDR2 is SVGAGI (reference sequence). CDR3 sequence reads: CASSLYREGSNQPQHF. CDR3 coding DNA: TGTGCCAGCAGCCTCTACAGGGAGGGGAGCAATCAGCCCCAGCATTTT.

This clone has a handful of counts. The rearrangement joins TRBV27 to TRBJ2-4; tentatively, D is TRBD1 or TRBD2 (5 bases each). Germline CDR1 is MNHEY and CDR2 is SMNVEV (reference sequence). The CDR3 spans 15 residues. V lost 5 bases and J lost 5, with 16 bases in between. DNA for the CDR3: TGTGCCAGCAGTGGGACCGGGACGGCCGAAAACATTCAGTACTTC. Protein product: CASSGTGTAENIQYF.

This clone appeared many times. The DNA of the CDR3 is TGCAGCGGACAGGATAACTATGGCTACACCTTC. Translated: CSGQDNYGYTF. The rearrangement joins TRBV20-1 to TRBJ1-2; 7 nucleotides match TRBD1. CDR3 size: 11 residues. The germline V gene encodes CDR1 DFQATT and CDR2 SNEGSKA (reference sequence).

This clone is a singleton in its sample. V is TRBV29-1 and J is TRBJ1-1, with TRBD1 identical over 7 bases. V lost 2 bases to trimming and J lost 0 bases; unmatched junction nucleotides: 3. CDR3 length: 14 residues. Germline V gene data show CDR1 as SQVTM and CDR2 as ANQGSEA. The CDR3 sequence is CSVESGTVNTEAFF. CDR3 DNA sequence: TGCAGCGTTGAATCCGGGACAGTGAACACTGAAGCTTTCTTT.

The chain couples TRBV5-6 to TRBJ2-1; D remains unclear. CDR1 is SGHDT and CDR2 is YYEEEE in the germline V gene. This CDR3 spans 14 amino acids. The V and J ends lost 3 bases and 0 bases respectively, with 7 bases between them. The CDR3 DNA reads TGTGCCAGCAGCTCCGTAAGCTCCTACAATGAGCAGTTCTTC. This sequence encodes CASSSVSSYNEQFF.

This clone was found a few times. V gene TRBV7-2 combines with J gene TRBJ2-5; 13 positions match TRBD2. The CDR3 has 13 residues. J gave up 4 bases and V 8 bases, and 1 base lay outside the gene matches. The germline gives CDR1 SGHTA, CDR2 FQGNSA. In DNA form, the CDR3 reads TGTGCCAGCGGACTAGCGGGGGTAGAGACCCAGTACTTC. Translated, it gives CASGLAGVETQYF.

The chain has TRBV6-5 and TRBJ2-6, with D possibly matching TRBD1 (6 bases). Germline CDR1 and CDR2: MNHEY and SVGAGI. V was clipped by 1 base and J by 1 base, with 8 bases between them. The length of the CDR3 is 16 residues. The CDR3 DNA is TGTGCCAGCAGTTACTACAGGGCGTCTGGGGCCAACGTCCTGACTTTC. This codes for CASSYYRASGANVLTF.

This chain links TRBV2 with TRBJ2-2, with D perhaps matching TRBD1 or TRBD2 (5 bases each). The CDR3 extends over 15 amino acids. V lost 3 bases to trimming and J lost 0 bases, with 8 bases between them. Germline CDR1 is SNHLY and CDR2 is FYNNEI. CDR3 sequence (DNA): TGTGCCAGCAGTGAGCAGGGACCGAACACCGGGGAGCTGTTTTTT. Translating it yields CASSEQGPNTGELFF.

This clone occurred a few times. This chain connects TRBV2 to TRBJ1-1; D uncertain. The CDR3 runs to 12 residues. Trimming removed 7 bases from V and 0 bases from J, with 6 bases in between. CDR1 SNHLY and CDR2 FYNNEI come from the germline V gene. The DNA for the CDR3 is TGTGCCAGCAATGGGATGAACACTGAAGCTTTCTTT. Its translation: CASNGMNTEAFF. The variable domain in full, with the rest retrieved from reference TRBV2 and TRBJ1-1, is EPEVTQTPSHQVTQMGQEVILRCVPISNHLYFYWYRQILGQKVEFLVSFYNNEISEKSEIFDDQFSVERPDGSNFTLKIRSTKLEDSAMYFCASNGMNTEAFFGQGTRLTVV.

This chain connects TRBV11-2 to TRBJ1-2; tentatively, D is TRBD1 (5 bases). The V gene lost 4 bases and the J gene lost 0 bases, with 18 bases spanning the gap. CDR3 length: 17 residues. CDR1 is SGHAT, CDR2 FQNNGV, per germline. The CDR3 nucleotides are TGTGCCAGCAGCTCCCTCAGGGAGGCCCCCTCTAACTATGGCTACACCTTC. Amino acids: CASSSLREAPSNYGYTF.

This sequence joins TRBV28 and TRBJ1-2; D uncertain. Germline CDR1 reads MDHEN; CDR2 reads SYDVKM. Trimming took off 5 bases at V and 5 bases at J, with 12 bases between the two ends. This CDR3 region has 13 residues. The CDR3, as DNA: TGTGCCAGCAGTCTCGGGAGGAGTTATGGCTACACCTTC. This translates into CASSLGRSYGYTF.

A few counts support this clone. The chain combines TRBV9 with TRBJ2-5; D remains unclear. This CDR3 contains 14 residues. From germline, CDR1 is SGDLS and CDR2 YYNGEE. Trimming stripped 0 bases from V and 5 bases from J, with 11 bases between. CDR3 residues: CASSVGWSGETQYF. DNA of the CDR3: TGTGCCAGCAGCGTAGGGTGGTCTGGGGAGACCCAGTACTTC.

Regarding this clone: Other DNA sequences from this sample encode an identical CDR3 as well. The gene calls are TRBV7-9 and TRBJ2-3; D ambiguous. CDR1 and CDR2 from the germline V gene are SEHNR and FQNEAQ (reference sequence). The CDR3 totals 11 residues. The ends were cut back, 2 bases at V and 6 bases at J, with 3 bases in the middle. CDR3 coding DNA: TGTGCCAGCAGCTTAACCGATACGCAGTATTTT. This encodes CASSLTDTQYF.

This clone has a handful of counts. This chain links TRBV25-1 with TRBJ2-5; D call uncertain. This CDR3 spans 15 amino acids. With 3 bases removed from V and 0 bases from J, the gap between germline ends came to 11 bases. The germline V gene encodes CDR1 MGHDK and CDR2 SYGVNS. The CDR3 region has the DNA TGTGCCAGCAGTGATGGGCGGCAATACCAAGAGACCCAGTACTTC. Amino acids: CASSDGRQYQETQYF.

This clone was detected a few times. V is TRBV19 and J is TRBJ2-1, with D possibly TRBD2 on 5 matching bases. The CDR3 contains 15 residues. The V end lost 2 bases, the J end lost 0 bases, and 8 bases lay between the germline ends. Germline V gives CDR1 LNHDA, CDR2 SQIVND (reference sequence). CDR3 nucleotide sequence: TGTGCCAGTAGTATACTAGCCTACTCCTACAATGAGCAGTTCTTC. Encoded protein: CASSILAYSYNEQFF.